One sample yielded the 30 T cell receptor beta chains listed below, sequenced in a study of cytomegalovirus exposure and HLA in healthy donors. Only in-frame clones appear in the TCRdb table, and some are missing; sequencing was by immunoSEQ multiplex PCR. This sample carries 100,000 to 150,000 clones, just under 95% of them seen once, and the ten largest clones take 1% to 1.5%. Material: PBMCs. The origin of the receptors is a woman aged 18-29 years in good health and CMV-seronegative.

This chain uses TRBV10-1 with TRBJ2-1, with TRBD1 matching over 9 bases. The CDR3 loop spans 16 amino acids. In germline, CDR1 is WNHNN, CDR2 SYGVQD (reference sequence). V shed 0 bases and J 0 bases; nucleotides not matched to a gene: 0. The CDR3 coding sequence is TGCGCCAGCAGTGAGTCGGACAGGGGCTCCTACAATGAGCAGTTCTTC. This sequence encodes CASSESDRGSYNEQFF.

This chain connects TRBV7-9 to TRBJ1-2, with 8 bases identical to TRBD1. Germline loops: CDR1 SEHNR, CDR2 FQNEAQ (reference sequence). This CDR3 has 15 amino acids. V was pared by 6 bases and J by 3 bases, with 9 bases of the junction left unmatched. CDR3 in DNA: TGTGCCAGCAGGTCATCCGACAGGGGTCACTATGGCTACACCTTC. Translating it yields CASRSSDRGHYGYTF.

DNA for the CDR3: TGTGCCTGGAGCGGCGGGACAGTCAATCAGCCCCAGCATTTT. The encoded protein is CAWSGGTVNQPQHF. The rearrangement uses TRBV30 and TRBJ1-5, with 7 bases fitting TRBD1. CDR1 and CDR2 (germline): GTSNPN, SVGIG (reference sequence). J lost 3 bases, V lost 3 bases, and 5 bases had no gene match. The CDR3 spans 14 residues.

This clone occurred a few times. The chain employs TRBV27 and TRBJ2-1, with D possibly being TRBD1 (6 bases). V lost 3 bases and J 5 bases, leaving 14 bases between the germline ends. This CDR3 comprises 15 residues. Per germline, CDR1 MNHEY and CDR2 SMNVEV (reference sequence). The CDR3 DNA follows: TGTGCCAGCAGTTTGAACAGGGTCCAACACAATGAGCAGTTCTTC. Its protein product is CASSLNRVQHNEQFF.

The chain links TRBV7-9 to TRBJ1-5; D not resolved. With 8 bases removed from V and 1 base from J, the gap between germline ends came to 9 bases. Germline loops: CDR1 SEHNR, CDR2 FQNEAQ (reference sequence). The CDR3 has 13 residues. CDR3 protein: CASGTESNQPQHF. In nucleotides, the CDR3 is TGTGCCAGCGGCACAGAGAGCAATCAGCCCCAGCATTTT.

The chain links TRBV28 to TRBJ1-4; 8 positions match TRBD1. The CDR3 runs 14 residues. The germline V gene has CDR1 MDHEN and CDR2 SYDVKM. V gave up 6 bases and J gave up 4 bases; unmatched junction bases: 4. For the CDR3, the DNA is TGTGCCAGCAGGACAGGGGAATTTAATGAAAAACTGTTTTTT. This translates into CASRTGEFNEKLFF.

This clone was observed a handful of times. The CDR3: CASSSRGVTGELFF. DNA for the CDR3: TGTGCCAGCAGCTCCCGGGGGGTAACCGGGGAGCTGTTTTTT. V and J are TRBV7-9 and TRBJ2-2; 7 bases match TRBD2. With 4 bases clipped from V and 5 bases from J, the junction kept 4 bases outside the gene matches. CDR3 length: 14 residues. In germline, CDR1 is SEHNR, CDR2 FQNEAQ (reference sequence). Full variable domain (outside the CDR3, taken from reference TRBV7-9 and TRBJ2-2): DTGVSQNPRHKITKRGQNVTFRCDPISEHNRLYWYRQTLGQGPEFLTYFQNEAQLEKSRLLSDRFSAERPKGSFSTLEIQRTEQGDSAMYLCASSSRGVTGELFFGEGSRLTVL.

The CDR3 region is CASSLSGDGYTF. The CDR3 region has the DNA TGTGCCAGCAGTTTATCCGGGGATGGCTACACCTTC. The chain carries TRBV28 and TRBJ1-2, with D hard to call. Per the germline V gene, CDR1 is MDHEN and CDR2 is SYDVKM. V was pared by 1 base and J by 6 bases, with 6 bases between. This CDR3 contains 12 residues.

The chain employs TRBV6-5 and TRBJ2-7; no clear D gene. The CDR3 has 12 amino acids. Between the trimmed V and J ends, which lost 2 bases and 4 bases, there was a span of 6 bases. Looked up from germline, CDR1 is MNHEY and CDR2 is SVGAGI. CDR3 coding DNA: TGTGCCAGCAGTTACGGCCAGTACGAGCAGTACTTC. Encoded protein: CASSYGQYEQYF.

The J gene is TRBJ2-1, the V gene TRBV6-1; the D is unclear. The CDR3 runs 13 residues. V was clipped by 4 bases and J by 15 bases, with 19 bases between them. The germline gives CDR1 MNHNS, CDR2 SASEGT. The CDR3 protein is CASSGTVKPLLFF. As DNA, the CDR3 is TGTGCCAGCAGTGGAACAGTAAAGCCTCTCTTGTTCTTC.

J is TRBJ2-1 and V is TRBV7-2, with TRBD2 identical over 12 bases. The V segment lost 5 bases and the J segment 7 bases; nucleotides outside the gene matches: 9. Germline assignment: CDR1 SGHTA and CDR2 FQGNSA. The CDR3 spans 16 residues. The CDR3 is CASSRTPSGRVNEQFF. The DNA of the CDR3 is TGTGCCAGCAGCCGTACTCCTAGCGGGAGGGTTAATGAGCAGTTCTTC.

The chain carries TRBV5-1 and TRBJ1-6, with D maybe TRBD1 (5 bases). This CDR3 has 18 residues. Germline V gene lookup returns CDR1 SGHRS and CDR2 YFSETQ. The V end was cut by 0 bases, the J end by 7 bases, with 20 bases between. The CDR3 sequence: CASSLALGGREINSPLHF. The CDR3 region has the DNA TGCGCCAGCAGCTTGGCCCTGGGGGGAAGGGAAATAAATTCACCCCTCCACTTT.

This chain joins TRBV27 and TRBJ2-3; 7 positions match TRBD1. V was pared by 6 bases and J by 10 bases, with 10 bases of the junction left unmatched. CDR1 and CDR2 from the germline V gene are MNHEY and SMNVEV (reference sequence). The CDR3 has 13 residues. The chain's CDR3 is CASRYRDRGSQYF. The CDR3 coding sequence is TGTGCCAGCAGATACCGGGACAGAGGATCGCAGTATTTT.

V usage is TRBV10-1 and J usage is TRBJ2-7; TRBD2 might be the D (7 bases). CDR3 length equals 15 residues. V dropped 2 bases and J dropped 3 bases, with 14 bases sitting between them. Per germline, CDR1 WNHNN and CDR2 SYGVQD (reference sequence). The CDR3 coding sequence is TGCGCCAGCAGTGAGGGGGGGGCGAGGGGCTACGAGCAGTACTTC. Translating gives CASSEGGARGYEQYF.

This clone appeared a single time. The chain carries TRBV5-1 and TRBJ1-4, with a possible D match to TRBD1 (5 bases). Germline values: CDR1 SGHRS, CDR2 YFSETQ. The CDR3 has 14 residues. Trimming removed 5 bases from V and 7 bases from J, with 15 bases in between. CDR3 amino acids: CASRVTGDVEKLFF. In DNA form, the CDR3 reads TGCGCCAGCAGGGTAACGGGGGACGTTGAAAAACTGTTTTTT. Complete variable domain (other parts from reference TRBV5-1 and TRBJ1-4): KAGVTQTPRYLIKTRGQQVTLSCSPISGHRSVSWYQQTPGQGLQFLFEYFSETQRNKGNFPGRFSGRQFSNSRSEMNVSTLELGDSALYLCASRVTGDVEKLFFGSGTQLSVL.

The rearrangement uses TRBV25-1 and TRBJ1-2; TRBD1 aligns across 9 bases. The CDR3 covers 15 residues. V shed 1 base, J shed 4 bases, and the junction held 4 bases outside the gene matches. Germline loops: CDR1 MGHDK, CDR2 SYGVNS. This chain's CDR3 is CASSESLTGGYGYTF. The CDR3 bases are TGTGCCAGCAGTGAATCCTTGACAGGGGGCTATGGCTACACCTTC.

In this sample, this clone turned up once. J is TRBJ1-5 and V is TRBV19; weak D call: TRBD1 (5 bases). Per the germline V gene, CDR1 is LNHDA and CDR2 is SQIVND (reference sequence). Trimming took 5 bases from V and 6 from J, leaving 17 bases between them. The CDR3 has 15 residues. DNA of the CDR3: TGTGCCAGTAGTGTGGGACTTCTGGCACTTCAGCCCCAGCATTTT. This sequence encodes CASSVGLLALQPQHF.

This clone was seen a few times. The V call is TRBV10-1, the J call TRBJ2-2; 10 bases fit TRBD1. The germline V gene has CDR1 WNHNN and CDR2 SYGVQD (reference sequence). V trimming: 8 bases; J trimming: 6 bases; junction bases outside the gene matches: 3. This CDR3 is built from 13 residues. The CDR3 nucleotides read TGCGCCAGCGGGACAGGGGTATCCGGGGAGCTGTTTTTT. Protein product: CASGTGVSGELFF.

V usage is TRBV7-2 and J usage is TRBJ2-1; D is undetermined. Trimming cost V 5 bases and J 2 bases, with 13 bases left between them. Germline lookup yields CDR1 SGHTA and CDR2 FQGNSA. This CDR3 has 15 amino acids. CDR3 region: CASSQLGATYNEQFF. CDR3 coding DNA: TGTGCCAGCAGCCAGCTAGGCGCGACCTACAATGAGCAGTTCTTC.

The CDR3 DNA is TGTGCCAGCAGCTTGGTGGGACAGGGTTCGGCTGAAGCTTTCTTT. This gives the protein CASSLVGQGSAEAFF. V gene TRBV5-4 combines with J gene TRBJ1-1, with TRBD1 matching 9 bases. V trimming: 0 bases; J trimming: 6 bases; junction bases outside the gene matches: 6. Germline lookup yields CDR1 SGHNT and CDR2 YYREEE (reference sequence). The CDR3 length is 15 residues.

A single count supports this clone. The chain recombines TRBV28 with TRBJ1-6, with 9 bases fitting TRBD1. V trimming: 7 bases; J trimming: 8 bases; junction bases outside the gene matches: 6. Germline loops: CDR1 MDHEN, CDR2 SYDVKM. This CDR3 contains 14 residues. CDR3 nucleotide sequence: TGTGCCAGCACCGGACAGGGGCCTTATTCACCCCTCCACTTT. It yields the protein CASTGQGPYSPLHF.

The CDR3 protein is CASSPWTGGVSEQYF. CDR3 coding DNA: TGTGCCAGCAGCCCCTGGACAGGGGGCGTCTCCGAGCAGTACTTC. The chain recombines TRBV7-9 with TRBJ2-7; the match to TRBD1 covers 11 bases. Germline CDR1 and CDR2: SEHNR and FQNEAQ (reference sequence). V shed 5 bases, J shed 6 bases, and the junction held 9 bases outside the gene matches. This CDR3 comprises 15 residues. Complete variable domain (other parts from reference TRBV7-9 and TRBJ2-7): DTGVSQNPRHKITKRGQNVTFRCDPISEHNRLYWYRQTLGQGPEFLTYFQNEAQLEKSRLLSDRFSAERPKGSFSTLEIQRTEQGDSAMYLCASSPWTGGVSEQYFGPGTRLTVT.

The rearrangement joins TRBV6-4 to TRBJ1-3, with a possible D match to TRBD1 (5 bases). Per germline, CDR1 MRHNA and CDR2 SNTAGT. The CDR3 consists of 16 residues. Trimming pared 0 bases from V and 1 base from J, leaving 10 bases between. CDR3 sequence: CASSDSMGGSGNTIYF. CDR3 DNA sequence: TGTGCCAGCAGTGACTCGATGGGGGGATCTGGAAACACCATATATTTT.

This chain connects TRBV14 to TRBJ2-7; 8 nucleotides align to TRBD1. CDR1 SGHDN and CDR2 FVKESK come from the germline V gene. The CDR3 covers 15 residues. Germline trimming cut 0 bases from V and 5 bases from J; bases unmatched to any gene: 6. CDR3: CASSQDDRGKNEQYF. In nucleotides, the CDR3 is TGTGCCAGCAGCCAAGACGACAGGGGAAAGAACGAGCAGTACTTC.

The rearrangement joins TRBV29-1 to TRBJ2-7; weak D call: TRBD2 (6 bases). CDR1 SQVTM and CDR2 ANQGSEA come from the germline V gene. The CDR3 sequence is 15 residues long. The V end was cut by 4 bases, the J end by 6 bases, with 22 bases between. In DNA form, the CDR3 reads TGCAGCGTTGGACCCAATAGACTCGCCGGGGGCGAGCAGTACTTC. It yields the protein CSVGPNRLAGGEQYF.

The chain combines TRBV4-2 with TRBJ2-2; possible D gene TRBD1, 5 bases. V was cut by 1 base and J by 6 bases, with 6 bases left in between. Looked up from germline, CDR1 is LGHNA and CDR2 is YNFKEQ. This CDR3 comprises 13 residues. CDR3 DNA: TGTGCCAGCAGCCAAGTAGGGGCCGGGGAGCTGTTTTTT. Translation gives CASSQVGAGELFF.

The chain uses TRBV5-6 and TRBJ2-1; D is possibly TRBD2 (5 bases). The V end was cut by 0 bases, the J end by 7 bases, with 8 bases between. Per germline, CDR1 SGHDT and CDR2 YYEEEE. CDR3 length equals 13 residues. The CDR3 protein is CASSLVEGNEQFF. Written as DNA, the CDR3 is TGTGCCAGCAGCTTGGTAGAGGGTAATGAGCAGTTCTTC.

This sequence joins TRBV7-2 and TRBJ1-3, with D possibly TRBD1 on 6 matching bases. Per the germline V gene, CDR1 is SGHTA and CDR2 is FQGNSA. This CDR3 spans 15 amino acids. Trimming pared 5 bases from V and 7 bases from J, leaving 18 bases between. CDR3 residues: CASSPVAGQRNTIYF. In nucleotides, the CDR3 is TGTGCCAGCAGCCCCGTCGCAGGACAGCGGAACACCATATATTTT.

V and J are TRBV27 and TRBJ2-5, with 7 bases fitting TRBD1. This CDR3 has 14 amino acids. The V gene end was trimmed by 10 bases and the J gene end by 1 base; junction bases not matched to a gene: 9. Germline V gene data show CDR1 as MNHEY and CDR2 as SMNVEV (reference sequence). The CDR3 region has the DNA TGTGCCACCTACATCGGGGACAGCCAAGAGACCCAGTACTTC. This gives the protein CATYIGDSQETQYF.

This clone was detected only once. This rearrangement joins TRBV28 to TRBJ2-1; D is unclear. This CDR3 is 14 amino acids long. The germline V gene encodes CDR1 MDHEN and CDR2 SYDVKM. V lost 4 bases and J lost 0, with 7 bases in between. The CDR3 reads CASSSPLSYNEQFF. The CDR3 nucleotides are TGTGCCAGCAGTTCTCCCCTCTCCTACAATGAGCAGTTCTTC.